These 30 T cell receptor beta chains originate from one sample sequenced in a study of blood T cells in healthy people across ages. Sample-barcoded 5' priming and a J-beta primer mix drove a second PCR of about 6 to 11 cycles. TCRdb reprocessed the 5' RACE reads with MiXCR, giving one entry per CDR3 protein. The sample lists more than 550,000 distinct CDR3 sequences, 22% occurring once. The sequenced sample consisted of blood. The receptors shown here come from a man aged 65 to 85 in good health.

Here the CDR3 DNA reads TGTGCCAGCAGCGATTCGGGACAGGAAAACTATGGCTACACCTTC. It is translated as CASSDSGQENYGYTF. This chain links TRBV5-5 with TRBJ1-2, with TRBD1 matching over 8 bases. Germline values: CDR1 SGHKS, CDR2 YYEKEE (reference sequence). J gave up 2 bases and V 4 bases, and 7 bases lay outside the gene matches. The CDR3 is made up of 15 amino acids.

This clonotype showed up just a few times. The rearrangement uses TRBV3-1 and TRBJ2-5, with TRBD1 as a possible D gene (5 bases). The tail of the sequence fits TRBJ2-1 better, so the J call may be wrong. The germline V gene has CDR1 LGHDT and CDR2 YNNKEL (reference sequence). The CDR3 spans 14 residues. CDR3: CASSHPTLKGPQFF. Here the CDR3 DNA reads TGTGCCAGCAGCCACCCGACCCTAAAGGGGCCACAGTTCTTC.

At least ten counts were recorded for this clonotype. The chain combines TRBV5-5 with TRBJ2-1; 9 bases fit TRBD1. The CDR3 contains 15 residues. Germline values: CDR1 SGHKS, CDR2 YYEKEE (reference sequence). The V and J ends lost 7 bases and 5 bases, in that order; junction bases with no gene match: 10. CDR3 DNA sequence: TGTGCCAGCCGAGGCGGGACAGGGTCCCACAATGAGCAGTTCTTC. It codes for CASRGGTGSHNEQFF. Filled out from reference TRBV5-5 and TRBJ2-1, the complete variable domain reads DAGVTQSPTHLIKTRGQQVTLRCSPISGHKSVSWYQQVLGQGPQFIFQYYEKEERGRGNFPDRFSARQFPNYSSELNVNALLLGDSALYLCASRGGTGSHNEQFFGPGTRLTVL.

CDR3 sequence reads: CASGLGTVISTDTQYF. The CDR3 region has the DNA TGTGCTAGTGGCCTCGGGACGGTGATTAGCACAGATACGCAGTATTTT. The genes are TRBV12-5 and TRBJ2-3; D tentatively fits TRBD1 or TRBD2 (5 bases each). Germline V lookup: CDR1 LGHNT, CDR2 FRNRAP. Trimming left V 6 bases short and J 0 bases short, with 16 bases between. The CDR3 runs 16 residues.

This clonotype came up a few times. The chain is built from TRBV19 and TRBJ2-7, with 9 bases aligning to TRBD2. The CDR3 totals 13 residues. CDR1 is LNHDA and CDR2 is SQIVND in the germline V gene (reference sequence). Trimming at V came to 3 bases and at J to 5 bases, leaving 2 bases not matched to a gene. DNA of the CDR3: TGTGCCAGTAGTATTAGCGGGAGCGACGAGCAGTACGTC. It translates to CASSISGSDEQYV.

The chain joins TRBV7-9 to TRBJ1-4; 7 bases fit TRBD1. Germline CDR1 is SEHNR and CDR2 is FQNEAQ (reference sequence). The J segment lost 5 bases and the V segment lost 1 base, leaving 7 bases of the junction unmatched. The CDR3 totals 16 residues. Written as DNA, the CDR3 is TGTGCCAGCAGCTTAGAAGGGGGACAGTTAAATGAAAAACTGTTTTTT. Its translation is CASSLEGGQLNEKLFF.

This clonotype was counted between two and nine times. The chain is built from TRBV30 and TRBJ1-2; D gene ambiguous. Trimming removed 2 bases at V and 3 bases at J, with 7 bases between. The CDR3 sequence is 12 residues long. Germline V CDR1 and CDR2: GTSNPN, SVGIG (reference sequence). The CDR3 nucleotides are TGTGCCTGGAGTTTGTCAGACTATGGCTACACCTTC. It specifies CAWSLSDYGYTF.

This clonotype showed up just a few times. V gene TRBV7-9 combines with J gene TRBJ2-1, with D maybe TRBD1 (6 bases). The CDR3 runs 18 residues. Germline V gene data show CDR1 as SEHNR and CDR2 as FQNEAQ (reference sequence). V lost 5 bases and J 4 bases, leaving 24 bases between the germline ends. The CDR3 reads CASSPNPSGHKLYNEQFF. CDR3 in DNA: TGTGCCAGCAGCCCCAACCCCTCGGGACACAAGCTTTACAATGAGCAGTTCTTC.

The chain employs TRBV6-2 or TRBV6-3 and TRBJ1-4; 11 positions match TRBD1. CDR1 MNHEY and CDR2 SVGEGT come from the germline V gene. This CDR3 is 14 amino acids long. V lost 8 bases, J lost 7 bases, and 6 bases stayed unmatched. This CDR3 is CASADRGHREKLFF. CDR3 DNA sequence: TGTGCCAGCGCGGACAGGGGGCATCGTGAAAAACTGTTTTTT.

CDR3 amino acids: CASSSPATSGQPMNTEAFF. CDR3 nucleotides: TGTGCCAGCAGCTCCCCGGCAACTTCGGGACAGCCGATGAACACTGAAGCTTTCTTT. This chain connects TRBV7-2 to TRBJ1-1; 7 positions match TRBD1. From germline, CDR1 is SGHTA and CDR2 FQGNSA. The CDR3 runs 19 residues. The J segment lost 0 bases and the V segment lost 4 bases, leaving 17 bases of the junction unmatched.

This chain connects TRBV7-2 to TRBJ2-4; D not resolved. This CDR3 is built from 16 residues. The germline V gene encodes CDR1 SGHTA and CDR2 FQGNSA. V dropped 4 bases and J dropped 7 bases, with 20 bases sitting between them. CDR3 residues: CASSSRRVEQDNIQYF. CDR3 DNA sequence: TGTGCCAGCAGCTCCCGTCGGGTAGAACAAGACAACATTCAGTACTTC.

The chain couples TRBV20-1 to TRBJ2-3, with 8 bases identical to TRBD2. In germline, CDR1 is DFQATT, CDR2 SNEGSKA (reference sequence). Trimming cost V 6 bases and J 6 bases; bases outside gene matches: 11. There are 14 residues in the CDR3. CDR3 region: CSAGVGRGEDTQYF. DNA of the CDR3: TGCAGTGCAGGCGTGGGGCGGGGGGAGGATACGCAGTATTTT.

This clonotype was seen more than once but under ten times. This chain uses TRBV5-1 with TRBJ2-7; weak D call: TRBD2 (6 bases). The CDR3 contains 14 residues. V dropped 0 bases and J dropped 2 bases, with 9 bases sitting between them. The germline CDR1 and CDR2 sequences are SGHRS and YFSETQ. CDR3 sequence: CASSLVAEPYEQYF. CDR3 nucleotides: TGCGCCAGCAGCTTGGTAGCGGAACCCTACGAGCAGTACTTC.

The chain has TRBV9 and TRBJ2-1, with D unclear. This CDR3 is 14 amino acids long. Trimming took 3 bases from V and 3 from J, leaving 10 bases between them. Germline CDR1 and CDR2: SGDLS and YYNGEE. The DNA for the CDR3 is TGTGCCAGCAGCGACAGACTGAGCTACAATGAGCAGTTCTTC. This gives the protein CASSDRLSYNEQFF.

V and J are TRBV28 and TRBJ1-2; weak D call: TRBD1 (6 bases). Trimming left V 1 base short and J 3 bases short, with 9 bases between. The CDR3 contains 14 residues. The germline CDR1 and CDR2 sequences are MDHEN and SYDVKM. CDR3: CASSLYGQYYGYTF. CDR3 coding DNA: TGTGCCAGCAGTTTATACGGACAGTACTATGGCTACACCTTC.

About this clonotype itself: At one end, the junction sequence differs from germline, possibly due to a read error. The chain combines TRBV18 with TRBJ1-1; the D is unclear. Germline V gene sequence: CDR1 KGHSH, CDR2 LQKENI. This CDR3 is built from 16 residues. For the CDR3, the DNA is TGTGCCAGCTCACCACGTGACCGCGGGGTGAAAACTGAAGCTTTCTTT. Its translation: CASSPRDRGVKTEAFF.

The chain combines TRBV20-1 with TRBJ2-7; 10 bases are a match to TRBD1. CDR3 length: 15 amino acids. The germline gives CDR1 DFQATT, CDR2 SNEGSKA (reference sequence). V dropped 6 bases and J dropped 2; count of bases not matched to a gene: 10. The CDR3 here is CSADPGQGSTYEQYF. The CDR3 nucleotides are TGCAGTGCCGACCCGGGACAGGGGAGCACCTACGAGCAGTACTTC.

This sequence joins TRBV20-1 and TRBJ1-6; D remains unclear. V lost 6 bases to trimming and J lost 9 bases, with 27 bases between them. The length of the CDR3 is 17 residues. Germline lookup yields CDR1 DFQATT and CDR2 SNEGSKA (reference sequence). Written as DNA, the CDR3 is TGCAGTGCCCTGAGACCCGGAGGACCGCCAGTTCGTTCACCCCTCCACTTT. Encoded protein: CSALRPGGPPVRSPLHF.

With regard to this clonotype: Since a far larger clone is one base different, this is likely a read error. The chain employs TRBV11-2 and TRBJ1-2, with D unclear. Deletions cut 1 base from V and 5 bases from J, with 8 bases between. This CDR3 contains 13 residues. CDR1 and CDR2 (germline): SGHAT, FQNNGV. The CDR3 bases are TGTGCCAGCAGCTTAGGGACGTGTTATGGCTACACCTTC. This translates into CASSLGTCYGYTF.

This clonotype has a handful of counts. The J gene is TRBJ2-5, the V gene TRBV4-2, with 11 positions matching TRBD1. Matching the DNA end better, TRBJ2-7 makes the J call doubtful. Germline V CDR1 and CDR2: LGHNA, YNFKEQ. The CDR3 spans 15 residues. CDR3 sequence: CASSQAGQGAYEQYF. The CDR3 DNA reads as TGTGCCAGCAGCCAAGCGGGACAGGGGGCCTACGAGCAGTACTTC.

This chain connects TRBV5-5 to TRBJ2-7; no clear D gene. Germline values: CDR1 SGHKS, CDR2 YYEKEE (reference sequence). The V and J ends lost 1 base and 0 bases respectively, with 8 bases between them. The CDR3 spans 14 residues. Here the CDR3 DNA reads TGTGCCAGCAGCTTGAATCTTTACTCCTACGAGCAGTACTTC. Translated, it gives CASSLNLYSYEQYF.

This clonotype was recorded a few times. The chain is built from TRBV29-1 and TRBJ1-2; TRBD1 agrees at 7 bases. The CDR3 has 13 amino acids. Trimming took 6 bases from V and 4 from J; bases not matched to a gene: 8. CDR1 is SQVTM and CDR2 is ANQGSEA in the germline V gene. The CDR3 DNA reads TGCAGCGTCCTCGGGACAGTTGCCTATGGCTACACCTTC. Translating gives CSVLGTVAYGYTF. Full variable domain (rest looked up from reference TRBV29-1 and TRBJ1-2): SAVISQKPSRDICQRGTSLTIQCQVDSQVTMMFWYRQQPGQSLTLIATANQGSEATYESGFVIDKFPISRPNLTFSTLTVSNMSPEDSSIYLCSVLGTVAYGYTFGSGTRLTVV.

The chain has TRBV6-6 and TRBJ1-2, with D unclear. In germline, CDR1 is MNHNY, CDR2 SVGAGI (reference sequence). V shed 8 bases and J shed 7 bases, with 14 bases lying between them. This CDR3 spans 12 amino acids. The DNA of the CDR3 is TGTGCCAGCCTGAACGAGGCGGGTGGCTACACCTTC. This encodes CASLNEAGGYTF.

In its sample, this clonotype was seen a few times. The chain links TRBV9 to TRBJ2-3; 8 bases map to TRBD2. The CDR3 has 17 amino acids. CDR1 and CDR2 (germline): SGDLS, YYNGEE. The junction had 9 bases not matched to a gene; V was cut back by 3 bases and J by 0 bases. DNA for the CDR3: TGTGCCAGCAGCGAGGGGAGGAGCGGGGGAAGCACAGATACGCAGTATTTT. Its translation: CASSEGRSGGSTDTQYF.

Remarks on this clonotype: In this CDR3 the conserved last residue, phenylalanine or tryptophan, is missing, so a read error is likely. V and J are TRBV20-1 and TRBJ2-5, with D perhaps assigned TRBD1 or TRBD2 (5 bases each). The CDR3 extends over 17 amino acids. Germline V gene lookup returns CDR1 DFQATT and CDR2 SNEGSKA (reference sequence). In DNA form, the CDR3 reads TGCAGTGCCAGAGGAGGACAAGGTGCCAAGATGGGAGAGACCCAGTACTCC. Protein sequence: CSARGGQGAKMGETQYS.

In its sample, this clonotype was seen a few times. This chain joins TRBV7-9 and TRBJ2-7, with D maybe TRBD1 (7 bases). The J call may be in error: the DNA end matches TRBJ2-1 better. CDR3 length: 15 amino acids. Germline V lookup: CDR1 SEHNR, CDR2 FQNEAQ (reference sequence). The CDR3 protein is CASSNRQGGYNEQFF. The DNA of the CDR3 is TGTGCCAGCAGCAATCGTCAGGGGGGCTACAATGAGCAGTTCTTC.

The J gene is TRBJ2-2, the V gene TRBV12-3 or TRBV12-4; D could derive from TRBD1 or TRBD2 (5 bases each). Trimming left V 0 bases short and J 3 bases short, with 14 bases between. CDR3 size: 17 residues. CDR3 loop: CASSLAALVGDTGELFF. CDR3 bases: TGTGCCAGCAGTTTAGCTGCCCTAGTGGGGGACACCGGGGAGCTGTTTTTT.

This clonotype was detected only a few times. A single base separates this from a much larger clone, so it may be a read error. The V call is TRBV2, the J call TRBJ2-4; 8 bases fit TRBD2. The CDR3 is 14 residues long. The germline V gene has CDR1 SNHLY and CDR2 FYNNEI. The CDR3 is CASMVGLAKNIRYF. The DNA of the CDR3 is TGTGCCAGCATGGTCGGACTAGCCAAAAACATTCGGTACTTC. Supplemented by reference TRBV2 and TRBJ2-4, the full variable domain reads EPEVTQTPSHQVTQMGQEVILRCVPISNHLYFYWYRQILGQKVEFLVSFYNNEISEKSEIFDDQFSVERPDGSNFTLKIRSTKLEDSAMYFCASMVGLAKNIRYFGAGTRLSVL.

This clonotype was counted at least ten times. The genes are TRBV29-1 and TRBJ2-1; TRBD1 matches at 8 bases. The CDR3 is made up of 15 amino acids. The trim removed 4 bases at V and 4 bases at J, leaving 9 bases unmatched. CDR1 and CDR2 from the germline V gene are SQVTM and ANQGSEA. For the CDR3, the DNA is TGCAGCGTTGGTCGAGGGACAGGAGGTTACAATGAGCAGTTCTTC. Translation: CSVGRGTGGYNEQFF.

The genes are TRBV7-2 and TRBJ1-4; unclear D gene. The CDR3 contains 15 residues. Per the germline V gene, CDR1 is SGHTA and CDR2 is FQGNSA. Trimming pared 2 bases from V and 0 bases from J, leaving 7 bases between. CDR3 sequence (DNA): TGTGCCAGCAGCTTATGGGCCGCAACTAATGAAAAACTGTTTTTT. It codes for CASSLWAATNEKLFF. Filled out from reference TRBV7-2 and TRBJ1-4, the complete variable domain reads GAGVSQSPSNKVTEKGKDVELRCDPISGHTALYWYRQSLGQGLEFLIYFQGNSAPDKSGLPSDRFSAERTGGSVSTLTIQRTQQEDSAVYLCASSLWAATNEKLFFGSGTQLSVL.